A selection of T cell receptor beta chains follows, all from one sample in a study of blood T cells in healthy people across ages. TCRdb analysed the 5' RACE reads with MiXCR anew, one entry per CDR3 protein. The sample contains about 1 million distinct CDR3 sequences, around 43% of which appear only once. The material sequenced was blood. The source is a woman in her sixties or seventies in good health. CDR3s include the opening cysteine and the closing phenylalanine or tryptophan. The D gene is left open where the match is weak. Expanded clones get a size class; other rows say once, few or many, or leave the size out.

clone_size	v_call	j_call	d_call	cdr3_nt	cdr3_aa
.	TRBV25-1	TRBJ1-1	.	TGTGCCAGCAGTGAGGACAACAGGGCGTTGGCATCAGCTTTCTTT	CASSEDNRALASAFF
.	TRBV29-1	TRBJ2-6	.	TGCAGCGTCCAACTCGGGGCTGGGGCCAACGTCCTGACTTTC	CSVQLGAGANVLTF
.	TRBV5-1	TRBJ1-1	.	TGCGCCAGCAGCTGGGGGGGGAGAACTGAAGCTTTCTTT	CASSWGGRTEAFF
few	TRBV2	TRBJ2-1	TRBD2	TGTGCCAGCTCGGGACTAGCATCCTACAATGAGCAGTTCTTC	CASSGLASYNEQFF
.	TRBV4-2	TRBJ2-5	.	TGTGCCAGCAGCCAAAGCCCCCTATTAGGCCAAGAGACCCAGTACTTC	CASSQSPLLGQETQYF
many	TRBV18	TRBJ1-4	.	TGTGCCAGCTCATCGTCTCCAGGGCGGACTAATGAAAAACTGTTTTTT	CASSSSPGRTNEKLFF
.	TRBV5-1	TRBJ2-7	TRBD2	TGCGCCAGCAGCTTGGGCGCACTAGCGGGATTGAACGAGCAGTACTTC	CASSLGALAGLNEQYF
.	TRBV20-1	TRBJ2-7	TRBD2	TGCAGTGCTAGAGGGAATGTGGGAGGGAACGAGCAGTACTTC	CSARGNVGGNEQYF
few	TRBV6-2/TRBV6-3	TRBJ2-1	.	TGTGCCAGCAGTAGGGACTTCGCCAATGAGCAGTTCTTC	CASSRDFANEQFF
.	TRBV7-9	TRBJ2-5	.	TGTGCCAGCAGCTCCATGGACTTACAAGAGACCCAGTACTTC	CASSSMDLQETQYF
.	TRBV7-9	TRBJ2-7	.	TGTGCCAGCAGCTCTGTCGGACAGGGACTAAGTGACGAGCAGTACTTC	CASSSVGQGLSDEQYF
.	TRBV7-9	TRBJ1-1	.	TGTGCCAGCAGCTCGATACCGCGGGGGGCGAACACTGAAGCTTTCTTT	CASSSIPRGANTEAFF
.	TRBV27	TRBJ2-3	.	TGTGCCAGCAGTTGGACTGCCACAGATACGCAGTATTTT	CASSWTATDTQYF
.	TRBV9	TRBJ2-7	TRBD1	TGTGCCAGCAGCGTAGACGGGACAGTGGGATCCGAGCAGTACTTC	CASSVDGTVGSEQYF
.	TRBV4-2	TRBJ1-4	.	TGTGCCAGCAGCCAAGATCTTAATATGCCCGTCGGTGAAAAACTGTTTTTT	CASSQDLNMPVGEKLFF
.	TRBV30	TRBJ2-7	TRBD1	TGTGCCTGGAGCCGAGGACAGGGTTACTACGAGCAGTACTTC	CAWSRGQGYYEQYF